Below are 26 T cell receptor beta chains sequenced from a single sample in a study of blood T cells in healthy people across ages. Alongside a J-beta primer mix, a sample-barcoded 5' primer served in a second PCR lasting roughly 7 to 11 cycles. From the 5' RACE reads, TCRdb called clonotypes with MiXCR, one entry per CDR3 protein. The data contain hundreds of thousands of distinct CDR3 sequences, 49% of them seen just once; the ten biggest clones take up about a third. The sequenced sample was blood. The source is a woman aged 60-75 years in good health.

With regard to this clonotype: A junction boundary mismatches the germline segment, possibly from a read error. DNA of the CDR3: TGTGCCAGCAGCTTAGCAGGGGACAGGAACGAAAAGCTGTTTTTT. Protein: CASSLAGDRNEKLFF. The rearrangement uses TRBV7-8 and TRBJ1-4, with TRBD1 matching 8 bases. Germline-derived CDR1 and CDR2 are SGHVS and FQNEAQ. This CDR3 has 15 residues.

This clonotype was seen a handful of times. The chain has TRBV6-2 or TRBV6-3 and TRBJ2-1; 16 bases map to TRBD2. The CDR3 covers 16 residues. V lost 4 bases, J lost 12 bases, and 9 bases stayed unmatched. Germline CDR1 and CDR2: MNHEY and SVGEGT. Here the CDR3 reads CASSFSGLAGGGGQFF. The CDR3 DNA reads TGTGCCAGCAGTTTCTCGGGACTAGCGGGAGGGGGGGGGCAGTTCTTC.

This clonotype was found many times. The chain uses TRBV29-1 and TRBJ2-3, with 7 nucleotides matching TRBD2. The CDR3 totals 14 residues. The V gene end was trimmed by 7 bases and the J gene end by 6 bases; junction bases not matched to a gene: 13. Germline V gives CDR1 SQVTM, CDR2 ANQGSEA. CDR3 in DNA: TGCAGCGCACATAGCGGGCTCCCCACGGATACGCAGTATTTT. Protein: CSAHSGLPTDTQYF.

The chain couples TRBV2 to TRBJ1-5; 7 bases agree with TRBD1. Germline values: CDR1 SNHLY, CDR2 FYNNEI. This CDR3 has 14 residues. J was trimmed by 6 bases and V by 7 bases; bases with no gene match: 9. For the CDR3, the DNA is TGTGCCAGCACCGTACCGGGACAGCCTCAGCCCCAGCATTTT. Protein product: CASTVPGQPQPQHF.

In this sample, this clonotype turned up a few times. This chain joins TRBV29-1 and TRBJ1-4, with D maybe TRBD1 (6 bases). Germline assignment: CDR1 SQVTM and CDR2 ANQGSEA. The ends were cut back, 7 bases at V and 3 bases at J, with 12 bases in the middle. This CDR3 is 13 amino acids long. CDR3 coding DNA: TGCAGCGCCGCACAGGGCCCTAATGAAAAACTGTTTTTT. Its translation is CSAAQGPNEKLFF.

The rearrangement links TRBV4-1 to TRBJ2-1, with TRBD2 matching 8 bases. Germline lookup yields CDR1 MGHRA and CDR2 YSYEKL. The V and J ends lost 1 base and 7 bases, in that order; junction bases with no gene match: 6. The CDR3 has 15 amino acids. CDR3 region: CASSQAGAGANEQFF. CDR3 DNA: TGCGCCAGCAGCCAAGCTGGAGCGGGAGCTAATGAGCAGTTCTTC.

The chain recombines TRBV5-6 with TRBJ2-1; 8 bases align to TRBD2. This CDR3 region has 13 residues. Trimming removed 10 bases from V and 8 bases from J; junction bases left unmatched: 11. Per the germline V gene, CDR1 is SGHDT and CDR2 is YYEEEE. The CDR3, as DNA: TGTGCCCCCCTCCGGGAGGGCGGGGATGAGCAGTTCTTC. Encoded protein: CAPLREGGDEQFF.

In this sample, this clonotype turned up once. The chain couples TRBV5-4 to TRBJ2-5; D is uncertain. This CDR3 region has 15 residues. Germline V gene sequence: CDR1 SGHNT, CDR2 YYREEE (reference sequence). V was pared by 0 bases and J by 1 base, with 10 bases between. CDR3 DNA: TGTGCCAGCAGCTTGGACGGCCCCCCCCAAGAGACCCAGTACTTC. This gives the protein CASSLDGPPQETQYF.

This chain joins TRBV20-1 and TRBJ1-2, with 9 positions matching TRBD1. The trim removed 5 bases at V and 2 bases at J, leaving 3 bases unmatched. There are 13 residues in the CDR3. The V gene's germline CDR1 is DFQATT and CDR2 SNEGSKA (reference sequence). The CDR3: CSARDRVNYGYTF. The CDR3 DNA reads as TGCAGTGCTCGGGACAGGGTCAACTATGGCTACACCTTC.

This clonotype has a handful of counts. J is TRBJ2-1 and V is TRBV7-9; 11 positions agree with TRBD2. This CDR3 contains 16 residues. Trimming removed 2 bases from V and 2 bases from J; junction bases left unmatched: 2. Germline CDR1 reads SEHNR; CDR2 reads FQNEAQ (reference sequence). As DNA, the CDR3 is TGTGCCAGCAGCTTATCACTAGCGGGAGCCTACAATGAGCAGTTCTTC. It codes for CASSLSLAGAYNEQFF.

The chain uses TRBV6-2 or TRBV6-3 and TRBJ2-5; no definite D call. V lost 4 bases to trimming and J lost 4 bases, with 13 bases between them. The CDR3 covers 14 residues. Germline loops: CDR1 MNHEY, CDR2 SVGEGT. This CDR3 reads CASSSKTFRETQYF. In nucleotides, the CDR3 is TGTGCCAGCAGTTCGAAGACATTCCGAGAGACCCAGTACTTC.

This clonotype was detected once. Given a much more abundant clone one base away, this may be a read error. The chain recombines TRBV20-1 with TRBJ2-3, with 11 bases matching TRBD2. V trimming: 5 bases; J trimming: 7 bases; junction bases outside the gene matches: 14. This CDR3 spans 16 amino acids. Germline CDR1 is DFQATT and CDR2 is SNEGSKA (reference sequence). Written as DNA, the CDR3 is TGCAGTGCTTGGGCTAGCGGGAGGTTCAGGGACAATACGCAGTATTTT. It codes for CSAWASGRFRDNTQYF.

The V and J genes are TRBV2 and TRBJ2-5; the D gene is possibly TRBD2 (5 bases). This CDR3 is 13 amino acids long. V dropped 4 bases and J dropped 5 bases, with 11 bases sitting between them. CDR1 is SNHLY, CDR2 FYNNEI, per germline. The DNA for the CDR3 is TGTGCCAGCAGTGGAGGCAGGAGGGAGACCCAGTACTTC. Translation gives CASSGGRRETQYF. The whole variable domain, remainder taken from reference TRBV2 and TRBJ2-5, is EPEVTQTPSHQVTQMGQEVILRCVPISNHLYFYWYRQILGQKVEFLVSFYNNEISEKSEIFDDQFSVERPDGSNFTLKIRSTKLEDSAMYFCASSGGRRETQYFGPGTRLLVL.

The V call is TRBV5-1, the J call TRBJ2-7; 8 positions match TRBD2. Germline trimming cut 4 bases from V and 0 bases from J; bases unmatched to any gene: 12. Germline CDR1 is SGHRS and CDR2 is YFSETQ. The CDR3 has 17 amino acids. The CDR3 protein is CASSPTPTSANSYEQYF. CDR3 sequence (DNA): TGCGCCAGCAGCCCCACCCCGACTAGCGCAAACTCCTACGAGCAGTACTTC.

The gene calls are TRBV27 and TRBJ1-1, with TRBD1 identical over 7 bases. Germline CDR1 MNHEY, CDR2 SMNVEV (reference sequence). Trimming at V came to 6 bases and at J to 1 base, leaving 8 bases not matched to a gene. The CDR3 is 15 amino acids. Here the CDR3 DNA reads TGTGCCAGCAGACAGGAATGGACAGGGAACACTGAAGCTTTCTTT. This codes for CASRQEWTGNTEAFF.

CDR3 residues: CATSGTSGSVSYNEQFF. The CDR3 nucleotides read TGTGCCACCAGTGGGACTAGCGGGAGCGTCTCCTACAATGAGCAGTTCTTC. This rearrangement joins TRBV15 to TRBJ2-1, with TRBD2 matching over 14 bases. The J segment lost 0 bases and the V segment lost 6 bases, leaving 4 bases of the junction unmatched. CDR1 and CDR2 (germline): LNHNV, YYDKDF (reference sequence). This CDR3 has 17 amino acids.

This clonotype was detected only a few times. The V gene is TRBV10-3, the J gene TRBJ1-2, with 8 bases lining up with TRBD1. This CDR3 has 13 amino acids. With 2 bases clipped from V and 4 bases from J, the junction kept 0 bases outside the gene matches. Per germline, CDR1 ENHRY and CDR2 SYGVKD. Here the CDR3 reads CAISETGGYGYTF. DNA for the CDR3: TGTGCCATCAGTGAGACAGGGGGCTATGGCTACACCTTC.

This rearrangement joins TRBV30 to TRBJ2-7; D unclear. The V gene's germline CDR1 is GTSNPN and CDR2 SVGIG (reference sequence). The CDR3 contains 15 residues. Trimming removed 7 bases from V and 3 bases from J, with 22 bases in between. CDR3 sequence (DNA): TGTGCCTCAGGCGTGGGGTCCCAGGCCTTCTACGAGCAGTACTTC. Translated, it gives CASGVGSQAFYEQYF.

The chain links TRBV30 to TRBJ1-2; 9 bases line up with TRBD1. Per the germline V gene, CDR1 is GTSNPN and CDR2 is SVGIG (reference sequence). The V and J ends lost 2 bases and 3 bases, in that order; junction bases with no gene match: 7. The CDR3 extends over 15 amino acids. CDR3 in DNA: TGTGCCTGGAGTAGGGGACAGGGATCACACTATGGCTACACCTTC. Its translation is CAWSRGQGSHYGYTF.

This clonotype showed up just a few times. The chain carries TRBV20-1 and TRBJ2-5; maybe TRBD2 (5 bases). The CDR3 length is 13 residues. Germline values: CDR1 DFQATT, CDR2 SNEGSKA (reference sequence). Trimming stripped 6 bases from V and 5 bases from J, with 16 bases between. The CDR3 DNA sequence: TGCAGTGCACAAAACATCGGGGAGGAGACCCAGTACTTC. It yields the protein CSAQNIGEETQYF.

The rearrangement links TRBV7-2 to TRBJ2-1; 14 bases line up with TRBD2. V lost 4 bases and J lost 7; bases outside the gene matches: 9. Per germline, CDR1 SGHTA and CDR2 FQGNSA. There are 17 residues in the CDR3. CDR3 loop: CASSWGTSGSGVNEQFF. DNA for the CDR3: TGTGCCAGCAGCTGGGGGACTAGCGGGAGTGGCGTGAATGAGCAGTTCTTC.

V usage is TRBV3-1 and J usage is TRBJ1-4; a possible D gene is TRBD1 (5 bases). Trimming cost V 5 bases and J 8 bases, with 9 bases left between them. The CDR3 consists of 12 residues. The germline V gene encodes CDR1 LGHDT and CDR2 YNNKEL (reference sequence). CDR3 nucleotide sequence: TGTGCCAGCAGCTACGACAGCGAAAAACTGTTTTTT. This codes for CASSYDSEKLFF.

This clonotype was seen more than once but under ten times. V usage is TRBV4-3 and J usage is TRBJ1-5, with 7 bases lining up with TRBD1. CDR1 is LGHNA and CDR2 is YSLEER in the germline V gene. V lost 2 bases to trimming and J lost 6 bases; unmatched junction nucleotides: 10. This CDR3 is 16 amino acids long. The CDR3 DNA reads as TGCGCCAGCAGCCAAAACAGGGGTGGACTGGGTCAGCCCCAGCATTTT. It codes for CASSQNRGGLGQPQHF.

The chain is built from TRBV20-1 and TRBJ2-7, with D possibly being TRBD1 or TRBD2 (6 bases each). The CDR3 runs 15 residues. Trimming shortened V by 6 bases and J by 3 bases, and 21 bases separated the two germline ends. CDR1 DFQATT and CDR2 SNEGSKA come from the germline V gene (reference sequence). The DNA of the CDR3 is TGCAGTGCCCGTGCGGGGTGGGGGGCCCACTACGAGCAGTACTTC. Translating it yields CSARAGWGAHYEQYF.

The chain carries TRBV5-1 and TRBJ1-2; D not resolved. CDR3 size: 14 residues. The germline CDR1 and CDR2 sequences are SGHRS and YFSETQ. V was pared by 4 bases and J by 0 bases, with 10 bases between. CDR3 protein: CASSAGRANYGYTF. CDR3 coding DNA: TGCGCCAGCAGCGCGGGTCGAGCTAACTATGGCTACACCTTC.

This clonotype was counted a few times. The genes are TRBV7-9 and TRBJ2-1, with 11 bases that match TRBD2. The ends lost 5 bases at V and 6 bases at J; junction bases unmatched: 6. The CDR3 consists of 15 residues. Per the germline V gene, CDR1 is SEHNR and CDR2 is FQNEAQ (reference sequence). The CDR3 is CASSPGLAEGNEQFF. In DNA form, the CDR3 reads TGTGCCAGCAGCCCGGGACTAGCGGAAGGCAATGAGCAGTTCTTC.